Listed below are T cell receptor beta chains from one sample, sequenced in a study of blood T cell repertoires in COVID-19. Sequencing used immunoSEQ multiplex PCR; TCRdb keeps in-frame clones, though not all of them. The sample lists approximately 230,000 clones, 70% to 90% seen once, with 2% to 2.5% in the top ten. The sequencing sample was made of peripheral blood. These receptors came from a woman aged 40 to 49 who had recovered from COVID-19. Each CDR3 is given with its conserved first and last residue. D genes are given only for firm matches. Expanded clones are given a class, and other clones once, few, many or no size at all.

cdr3_nt cdr3_aa j_call v_call clone_size d_call
TGTGCCAGTAGAAACAGGGGAAGCGACTACAATGAGCAGTTCTTC CASRNRGSDYNEQFF TRBJ2-1 TRBV19 . TRBD1
TGTGCCAGCAGCTGGGCTAGCGGGGGGCCAGCAGATACGCAGTATTTT CASSWASGGPADTQYF TRBJ2-3 TRBV5-4 . TRBD2
TGTGCCAGCAGCCAAGGGCTAGCGGGGGGGTCCTACAATGAGCAGTTCTTC CASSQGLAGGSYNEQFF TRBJ2-1 TRBV3-1/TRBV3-2 . TRBD2
TGCAGCGTTCTACCCGGTGGAGCTGCAACTAATGAAAAACTGTTTTTT CSVLPGGAATNEKLFF TRBJ1-4 TRBV29-1 few .
TGTGCCAGCAGTTACAGGACAGGAAACTACGAGCAGTACTTC CASSYRTGNYEQYF TRBJ2-7 TRBV6-5 . TRBD1
TGTGCCAGCAGTGAGCCGACGGGGACTCATAATCAGCCCCAGCATTTT CASSEPTGTHNQPQHF TRBJ1-5 TRBV6-1 . .
TGCGCCAGCAGCCCGGGGGGGGACACGGACTCCTATAGCAATCAGCCCCAGCATTTT CASSPGGDTDSYSNQPQHF TRBJ1-5 TRBV4-1 few .
TGTGCCAGCAGTTACCGGGGACAGGGGTACAATGAGCAGTTCTTC CASSYRGQGYNEQFF TRBJ2-1 TRBV6-2/TRBV6-3 . TRBD1
TGCAGCGTTCTCCCAACCGGGACAGGGTCCTACGAGCAGTACTTC CSVLPTGTGSYEQYF TRBJ2-7 TRBV29-1 few TRBD1
TGTGCCAGCAGCTTATACTCTAGCGGACCCACAGATACGCAGTATTTT CASSLYSSGPTDTQYF TRBJ2-3 TRBV11-1 . TRBD2
TGCGCCAGCAGCCAAGGGTACAGTCCTGGGGAGACCCAGTACTTC CASSQGYSPGETQYF TRBJ2-5 TRBV4-1 . .
TGTGCCAGCAGCCAAGGGACAGGGGACTACAATGAGCAGTTCTTC CASSQGTGDYNEQFF TRBJ2-1 TRBV3-1/TRBV3-2 . TRBD1
TGTGCCAGCAGTGAAGCGAGGGCACTAGCGGGAGGAGAGACCCAGTACTTC CASSEARALAGGETQYF TRBJ2-5 TRBV2 . TRBD2
TGTGCCAGCAGTCCTTATCCCGACAGGGGGCCAGGAGAGACCCAGTACTTC CASSPYPDRGPGETQYF TRBJ2-5 TRBV6-6 . TRBD1
TGTGCCATCAGTGGCCTGACAGGGACGCAAGGAACTAGCACAGATACGCAGTATTTT CAISGLTGTQGTSTDTQYF TRBJ2-3 TRBV10-3 . TRBD1